These 21 T cell receptor beta chains came from one sample sequenced in a study of cytomegalovirus exposure and HLA in healthy donors. 13 Jbeta primers and 60 Vbeta primers were used for the PCR. Sequenced by immunoSEQ multiplex PCR; TCRdb stores in-frame clones only, minus some. Of under 200,000 clones listed, around 75% are singletons. Sequenced input: PBMCs. These TCRs come from a female donor in good health and CMV-seronegative.

This clone was observed a single time. The chain has TRBV6-6 and TRBJ1-3, with D unresolved. V shed 4 bases and J shed 0 bases, with 10 bases lying between them. CDR1 is MNHNY and CDR2 is SVGAGI in the germline V gene (reference sequence). The CDR3 is 15 amino acids. This CDR3 is CASSSRGSSGNTIYF. CDR3 nucleotides: TGTGCCAGCAGTTCTCGGGGTAGCTCTGGAAACACCATATATTTT.

The chain carries TRBV4-2 and TRBJ1-1; D gene unclear. Germline CDR1 is LGHNA and CDR2 is YNFKEQ. The germline V and J ends were trimmed by 3 bases and 4 bases, with 9 bases remaining between them. The CDR3 spans 13 residues. The CDR3 region has the DNA TGTGCCAGCAGCCAGTCTCCGAGCACTGAAGCTTTCTTT. It specifies CASSQSPSTEAFF.

This chain joins TRBV19 and TRBJ1-5, with no clear D. The V end was cut by 0 bases, the J end by 5 bases, with 5 bases between. There are 13 residues in the CDR3. CDR1 and CDR2 (germline): LNHDA, SQIVND (reference sequence). CDR3 nucleotide sequence: TGTGCCAGTAGTATAGATCCCTATCAGCCCCAGCATTTT. Amino acids: CASSIDPYQPQHF.

A single count supports this clone. The chain is built from TRBV19 and TRBJ1-5; D may be TRBD1 (5 bases). CDR3 length: 16 amino acids. Trimming pared 3 bases from V and 7 bases from J, leaving 19 bases between. The germline V gene has CDR1 LNHDA and CDR2 SQIVND (reference sequence). As DNA, the CDR3 is TGTGCCAGTAGTATTCTTGGGCAGGGCGGAGGGCAGCCCCAGCATTTT. It translates to CASSILGQGGGQPQHF.

Remarks on this clone: Other DNA sequences in this specimen translate into the identical CDR3. The rearrangement joins TRBV30 to TRBJ2-5, with unresolved D. Germline CDR1 GTSNPN, CDR2 SVGIG (reference sequence). The CDR3 is made up of 13 amino acids. V lost 1 base and J lost 7, with 13 bases in between. The CDR3 nucleotides are TGTGCCTGGAGTGATACCCCCCCGGGGACCCAGTACTTC. Its protein is CAWSDTPPGTQYF. Combining the CDR3 with reference TRBV30 and TRBJ2-5 gives the whole variable domain SQTIHQWPATLVQPVGSPLSLECTVEGTSNPNLYWYRQAAGRGLQLLFYSVGIGQISSEVPQNLSASRPQDRQFILSSKKLLLSDSGFYLCAWSDTPPGTQYFGPGTRLLVL.

In its sample, this clone was seen once. The chain is built from TRBV9 and TRBJ1-2; no clear D. V lost 4 bases and J 3 bases, leaving 13 bases between the germline ends. In germline, CDR1 is SGDLS, CDR2 YYNGEE. This CDR3 has 14 residues. CDR3 loop: CASSLGLRDYGYTF. The CDR3 DNA is TGTGCCAGCAGCTTAGGCTTGAGGGACTATGGCTACACCTTC.

In nucleotides, the CDR3 is TGTGCCTGGACCAAAACACTAGCGGGGGGGCGGCATGAGCAGTTCTTC. Translated, it gives CAWTKTLAGGRHEQFF. The chain employs TRBV30 and TRBJ2-1; 13 bases are shared with TRBD2. The V gene end was trimmed by 4 bases and the J gene end by 8 bases; junction bases not matched to a gene: 11. Germline V lookup: CDR1 GTSNPN, CDR2 SVGIG (reference sequence). This CDR3 comprises 16 residues.

The chain employs TRBV30 and TRBJ1-1; a weak D match, TRBD1 (6 bases). The CDR3 has 15 residues. Germline V gene lookup returns CDR1 GTSNPN and CDR2 SVGIG (reference sequence). Trimming left V 3 bases short and J 0 bases short, with 14 bases between. The DNA for the CDR3 is TGTGCCTGGAGCAGGGGCTCCTCAATGAACACTGAAGCTTTCTTT. It encodes CAWSRGSSMNTEAFF.

The chain links TRBV29-1 to TRBJ1-2, with TRBD1 identical over 9 bases. The germline CDR1 and CDR2 sequences are SQVTM and ANQGSEA. V was pared by 8 bases and J by 6 bases, with 13 bases of the junction left unmatched. The CDR3 covers 14 residues. CDR3 sequence: CSSPTGQGGDGYTF. The CDR3 region has the DNA TGCAGCTCCCCCACGGGACAGGGAGGCGATGGCTACACCTTC. The full variable domain, its missing parts supplied by reference TRBV29-1 and TRBJ1-2, is SAVISQKPSRDICQRGTSLTIQCQVDSQVTMMFWYRQQPGQSLTLIATANQGSEATYESGFVIDKFPISRPNLTFSTLTVSNMSPEDSSIYLCSSPTGQGGDGYTFGSGTRLTVV.

This clone was observed a handful of times. The chain employs TRBV10-3 and TRBJ2-5; a weak D match, TRBD2 (7 bases). Germline V gene data show CDR1 as ENHRY and CDR2 as SYGVKD. Deletions cut 7 bases from V and 5 bases from J, with 14 bases between. This CDR3 region has 13 residues. CDR3 protein: CAIKVGGGETQYF. Here the CDR3 DNA reads TGTGCCATCAAGGTTGGGGGGGGCGAGACCCAGTACTTC.

The count of this clone is one. The V and J genes are TRBV5-1 and TRBJ2-7; TRBD1 agrees at 9 bases. With 4 bases clipped from V and 4 bases from J, the junction kept 6 bases outside the gene matches. The CDR3 loop spans 14 amino acids. Germline values: CDR1 SGHRS, CDR2 YFSETQ. The CDR3 DNA follows: TGCGCCAGCAGCCCGCCGGGACAGGGTTACGAGCAGTACTTC. Its translation: CASSPPGQGYEQYF.

This clone turned up a few times. The chain links TRBV7-9 to TRBJ1-3, with D unresolved. Trimming took 8 bases from V and 0 from J, leaving 11 bases between them. Looked up from germline, CDR1 is SEHNR and CDR2 is FQNEAQ (reference sequence). The CDR3 contains 14 residues. The CDR3 nucleotides are TGTGCCAGCTCTGGAACAGCCTCTGGAAACACCATATATTTT. This translates into CASSGTASGNTIYF.

This chain uses TRBV6-5 with TRBJ2-7; D gene unclear. Trimming removed 5 bases at V and 5 bases at J, with 13 bases between. The CDR3 is 13 amino acids. Germline CDR1 is MNHEY and CDR2 is SVGAGI. CDR3 protein: CASSPPSRDEQYF. The CDR3 bases are TGTGCCAGCAGTCCTCCGTCTCGGGACGAGCAGTACTTC.

About this clone: As the CDR3 is not closed by the conserved phenylalanine or tryptophan, this likely results from a read error. V gene TRBV18 combines with J gene TRBJ2-7; 7 bases match TRBD2. Losses at the gene ends were 8 bases for V and 7 bases for J; bases not matched to a gene: 5. Per the germline V gene, CDR1 is KGHSH and CDR2 is LQKENI. The CDR3 has 11 amino acids. The CDR3 sequence: CASGWEGEQYL. CDR3 nucleotide sequence: TGTGCCAGCGGATGGGAGGGAGAGCAGTACCTC.

This chain joins TRBV25-1 and TRBJ2-1; D possibly corresponds to TRBD2 (5 bases). Trimming shortened V by 4 bases and J by 3 bases, and 13 bases separated the two germline ends. The CDR3 contains 15 residues. In germline, CDR1 is MGHDK, CDR2 SYGVNS. The CDR3 here is CASSGSTTLYNEQFF. CDR3 DNA sequence: TGTGCCAGCAGTGGATCGACTACCCTCTACAATGAGCAGTTCTTC.

V is TRBV5-6 and J is TRBJ1-1, with 7 bases identical to TRBD1. The CDR3 spans 15 residues. Germline CDR1 is SGHDT and CDR2 is YYEEEE. V was pared by 4 bases and J by 10 bases, with 16 bases of the junction left unmatched. CDR3 loop: CASSLGAGTARGAFF. In DNA form, the CDR3 reads TGTGCCAGCAGCCTTGGGGCAGGGACAGCAAGAGGAGCTTTCTTT.

V is TRBV5-6 and J is TRBJ1-1; D is possibly TRBD1 (5 bases). Trimming left V 0 bases short and J 7 bases short, with 10 bases between. The CDR3 runs to 13 residues. The germline CDR1 and CDR2 sequences are SGHDT and YYEEEE. DNA of the CDR3: TGTGCCAGCAGCTTGGAAGTGGGGGGTGAAGCTTTCTTT. Its translation is CASSLEVGGEAFF. Complete variable domain (other parts from reference TRBV5-6 and TRBJ1-1): DAGVTQSPTHLIKTRGQQVTLRCSPKSGHDTVSWYQQALGQGPQFIFQYYEEEERQRGNFPDRFSGHQFPNYSSELNVNALLLGDSALYLCASSLEVGGEAFFGQGTRLTVV.

V gene TRBV20-1 combines with J gene TRBJ1-1; D is unresolved. The CDR3 is 11 amino acids. V was cut by 2 bases and J by 6 bases, with 7 bases left in between. CDR1 is DFQATT and CDR2 is SNEGSKA in the germline V gene (reference sequence). The CDR3 DNA follows: TGCAGTGCTAGATCCTATTCTGAAGCTTTCTTT. Amino acids: CSARSYSEAFF.

This clone occurred a few times. The J gene is TRBJ1-3, the V gene TRBV10-2, with D uncertain. Per germline, CDR1 WSHSY and CDR2 SAAADI. This CDR3 is built from 9 residues. This chain's CDR3 is CGRLDTIYF. The CDR3, as DNA: TGCGGGAGGTTGGACACCATATATTTT.

This rearrangement joins TRBV6-5 to TRBJ1-2; possible D gene TRBD1, 6 bases. The V end lost 4 bases, the J end lost 2 bases, and 14 bases lay between the germline ends. The CDR3 contains 15 residues. The germline V gene encodes CDR1 MNHEY and CDR2 SVGAGI. The chain's CDR3 is CASSSSNDRNYGYTF. CDR3 in DNA: TGTGCCAGCAGTTCCAGCAACGACAGGAACTATGGCTACACCTTC.

The genes are TRBV7-8 and TRBJ2-5; the D is unclear. The CDR3 contains 14 residues. Germline values: CDR1 SGHVS, CDR2 FQNEAQ. V shed 5 bases and J shed 3 bases, with 13 bases lying between them. For the CDR3, the DNA is TGTGCCAGCAGCGGTCGAACTTCGGAAGAGACCCAGTACTTC. Its protein is CASSGRTSEETQYF.